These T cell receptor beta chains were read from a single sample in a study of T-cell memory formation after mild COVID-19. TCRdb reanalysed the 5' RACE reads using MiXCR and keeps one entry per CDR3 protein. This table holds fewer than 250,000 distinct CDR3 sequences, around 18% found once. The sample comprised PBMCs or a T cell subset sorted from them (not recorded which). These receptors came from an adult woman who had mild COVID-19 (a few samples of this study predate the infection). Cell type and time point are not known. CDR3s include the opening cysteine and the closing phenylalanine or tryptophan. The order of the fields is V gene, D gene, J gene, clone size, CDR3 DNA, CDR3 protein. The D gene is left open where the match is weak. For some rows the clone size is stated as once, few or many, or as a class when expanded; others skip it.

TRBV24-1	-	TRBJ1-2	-	TGTGCCACCAGCCTCGAAGGACCACCCTATGGCTACACCTTC	CATSLEGPPYGYTF
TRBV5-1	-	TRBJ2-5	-	TGCGCCAGCAGCTTGGACCCCCCCCTGGGGACCCAGTACTTC	CASSLDPPLGTQYF
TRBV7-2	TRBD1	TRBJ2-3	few	TGTGCCAGCAGCCAAGACAGGGGCCCAGATACGCAGTATTTT	CASSQDRGPDTQYF
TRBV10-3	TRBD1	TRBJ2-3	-	TGTGCCATCAGTGAAGGCAGGGGGCGGTCAGATACGCAGTATTTT	CAISEGRGRSDTQYF
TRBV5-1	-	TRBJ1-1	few	TGCGCCAGCAGCTTGAGGGGTTTAACTGAAGCTTTCTTT	CASSLRGLTEAFF
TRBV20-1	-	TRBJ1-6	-	TGCAGTGCTAGCGGGGTCGGGCAGGCTAATTCACCCCTCCACTTT	CSASGVGQANSPLHF
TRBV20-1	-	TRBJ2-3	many	TGCAGTGCCCTACAAGGCGGGCGCACAGATACGCAGTATTTT	CSALQGGRTDTQYF
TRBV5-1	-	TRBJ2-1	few	TGCGCCAGCAGCTTGTGGGAGCACCGTGACAATGAGCAGTTCTTC	CASSLWEHRDNEQFF
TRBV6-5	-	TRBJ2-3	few	TGTGCCAGCAGCGGAGGGTTCACAGATACGCAGTATTTT	CASSGGFTDTQYF
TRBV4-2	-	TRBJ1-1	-	TGTGCCAGCAGCCAAGGGGGACAACTGCACACTGAAGCTTTCTTT	CASSQGGQLHTEAFF
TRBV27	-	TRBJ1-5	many	TGTGCCAGCAGTCTGGCCGGATATAGCAATCAGCCCCAGCATTTT	CASSLAGYSNQPQHF
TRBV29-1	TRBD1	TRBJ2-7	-	TGCAGCGCTAGATCGGACAGGAACTACGAGCAGTACTTC	CSARSDRNYEQYF
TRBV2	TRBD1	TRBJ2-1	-	TGTGCCAGCAATTTTCAGGGGACAGGGGCGGGTGAGCAGTTCTTC	CASNFQGTGAGEQFF
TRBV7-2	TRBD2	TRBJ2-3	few	TGTGCCAGCAGCTTAAGTACTAGCGGGGGGGCGCGCACAGATACGCAGTATTTT	CASSLSTSGGARTDTQYF
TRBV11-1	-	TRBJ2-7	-	TGTGCCAGCAGCCTAGCTCACGGGGGATCTTACGAGCAGTACTTC	CASSLAHGGSYEQYF
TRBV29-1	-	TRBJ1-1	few	TGCAGCGTTTCATTCCTCCTTAACGATAACACTGAAGCTTTCTTT	CSVSFLLNDNTEAFF
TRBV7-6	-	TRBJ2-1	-	TGTGCCAGCAGCCGAAAAACGGGTAGCTCCTACAATGAGCAGTTCTTC	CASSRKTGSSYNEQFF
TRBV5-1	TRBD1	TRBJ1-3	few	TGCGCCAGCAGCCTAAGGACAGGGTCAAACACCATATATTTT	CASSLRTGSNTIYF
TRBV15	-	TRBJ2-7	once	TGTGCCACCAGCAGAGACCCGGTGAGCTCCTACGAGCAGTACTTC	CATSRDPVSSYEQYF
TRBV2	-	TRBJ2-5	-	TGTGCCAGCAGTGTCCTAGCTACCGGGCTTTCTAAGACCCAGTACTTC	CASSVLATGLSKTQYF
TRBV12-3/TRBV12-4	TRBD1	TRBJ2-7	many	TGTGCCAGCAGTGACCGGGACAGGGCCTCCTACGAGCAGTACTTC	CASSDRDRASYEQYF
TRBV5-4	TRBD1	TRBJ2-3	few	TGTGCCAGCAGGGGGACAGCGTTCACAGATACGCAGTATTTT	CASRGTAFTDTQYF
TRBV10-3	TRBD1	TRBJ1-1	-	TGTGCCATCAGTGAGCGACCGGGACAGCGTGACACTGAAGCTTTCTTT	CAISERPGQRDTEAFF
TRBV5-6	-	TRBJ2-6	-	TGTGCCAGCAGCTTGCTTGGGGGGGCAAGAGGGGCCAACGTCCTGACTTTC	CASSLLGGARGANVLTF
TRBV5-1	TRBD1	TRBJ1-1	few	TGCGCCAGCAGCTTGGGACAGGGGGGAATGGTTGGCACTGAAGCTTTCTTT	CASSLGQGGMVGTEAFF
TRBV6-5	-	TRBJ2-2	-	TGTGCCAGCAGTTATGGCAGGCTGACCGGGGAGCTGTTTTTT	CASSYGRLTGELFF
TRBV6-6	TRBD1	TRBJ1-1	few	TGTGCCAGCAGTTACGAGCTGGGACAGGGGTACACTGAAGCTTTCTTT	CASSYELGQGYTEAFF
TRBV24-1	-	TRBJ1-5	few	TGTGCCACCAGTGATTCCAGATCCCCTCAGCCCCAGCATTTT	CATSDSRSPQPQHF
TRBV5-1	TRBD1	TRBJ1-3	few	TGCGCCAGCCGCACCGGGACAGGGCCTCTGGATTTT	CASRTGTGPLDF
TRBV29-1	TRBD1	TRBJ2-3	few	TGCAGCGTTGCGACAGGGAGTAGGACAGATACGCAGTATTTT	CSVATGSRTDTQYF
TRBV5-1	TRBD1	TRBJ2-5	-	TGCGCCAGCGGGGTTGGACAGGGTTCTGGAGAGACCCAGTACTTC	CASGVGQGSGETQYF
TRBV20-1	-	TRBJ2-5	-	TGCAGTGCTAGTGTGGCCCAAGAGACCCAGTACTTC	CSASVAQETQYF
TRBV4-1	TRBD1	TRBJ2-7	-	TGCGCCAGCAGCCAGACGCCCGGGACAGGCACCTACGAGCAGTACTTC	CASSQTPGTGTYEQYF
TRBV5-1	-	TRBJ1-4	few	TGCGCCAGCAGCTTGGCCGGTGGGGGCGAAAAACTGTTTTTT	CASSLAGGGEKLFF
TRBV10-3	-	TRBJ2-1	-	TGTGCCATCAGTCCAGCGGCGACCAGCTCCTACAATGAGCAGTTCTTC	CAISPAATSSYNEQFF
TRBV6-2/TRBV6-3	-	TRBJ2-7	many	TGTGCCAGCAGTTGGGACGAAAGGAGCTCCTACGAGCAGTACTTC	CASSWDERSSYEQYF
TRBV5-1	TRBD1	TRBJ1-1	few	TGCGCCAGCAGCTTGGGGACAGGGCAAATGAACACTGAAGCTTTCTTT	CASSLGTGQMNTEAFF
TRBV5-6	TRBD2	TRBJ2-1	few	TGTGCCAGCAGACCAACTAGCGGGGGTTACAATGAGCAGTTCTTC	CASRPTSGGYNEQFF
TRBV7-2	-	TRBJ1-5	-	TGTGCCAGCAGCTTAGTGGGGGGGCAGGGACAGCCCCAGCATTTT	CASSLVGGQGQPQHF
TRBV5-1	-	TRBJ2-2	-	TGCGCCAGCAGCGTCTCGACAGGGACTACCGGGGAGCTGTTTTTT	CASSVSTGTTGELFF
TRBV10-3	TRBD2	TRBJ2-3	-	TGTGCCATCAGTGATGAGCGAGCGGGGGGGCCATATACGCAGTATTTT	CAISDERAGGPYTQYF
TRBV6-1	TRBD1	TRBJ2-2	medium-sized	TGTGCCAGGGGACAGGGTAACACCGGGGAGCTGTTTTTT	CARGQGNTGELFF
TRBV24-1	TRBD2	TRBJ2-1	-	TGTGCCACCAGTGATCCGGGGACTAGCTTCAATGAGCAGTTCTTC	CATSDPGTSFNEQFF
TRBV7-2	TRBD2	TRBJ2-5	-	TGTGCCAGCAGCTTACGGGGACTAGTGGACGAGACCCAGTACTTC	CASSLRGLVDETQYF
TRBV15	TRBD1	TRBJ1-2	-	TGTGCCACCAGCATACGACAGGGGCCCTATGGCTACACCTTC	CATSIRQGPYGYTF
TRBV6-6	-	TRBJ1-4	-	TGTGCCAGCAGCCGGGATTCAGCTGCTGAAAAACTGTTTTTT	CASSRDSAAEKLFF
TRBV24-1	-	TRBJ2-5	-	TGTGCCACCAGTGACACCCTGAGAGAGACCCAGTACTTC	CATSDTLRETQYF